This TCR beta chain was recorded in a study of low-dose radiotherapy and immunotherapy resistance in tumors. Across the study: A daily 300 mg dose of oral aspirin was taken by patients for four cycles from cycle 1 day 1.

As regards this clonotype: One end of the junction fails to match germline, which may point to a read error.

Primers targeting TRAV and TRBV primed first-strand cDNA, covering alpha and beta chains. The authors ran 15 to 25 PCR cycles to amplify TCRs with a constant-region primer and V-primer adapter. From the reads, TCRdb called clonotypes with MiXCR, one entry per CDR3 protein. The sample carries over 14,000 distinct CDR3 sequences, roughly 52% recorded once. Eligible patients had advanced solid tumors lacking tumor-infiltrating lymphocytes. Germline loops: CDR1 SGHVS, CDR2 FQNEAQ. This CDR3 region has 15 residues. The clonotype was recovered from a human donor with advanced metastatic prostate, ovarian, gallbladder or colorectal cancer (not recorded which). This table probably holds off-target reads from a library built for another chain. The J gene is TRBJ2-2, the V gene TRBV7-8; D may be TRBD1 or TRBD2 (5 bases each). The CDR3 loop is CASSRPASGTGDLFF. The CDR3 bases are TGTGCCAGCAGCCGACCCGCTTCTGGCACCGGGGACCTGTTTTTT.